This T cell receptor beta chain is from a study of shared clonotypes between healthy human individuals. Points from the study as a whole: Large depth notwithstanding, sorted-subset sequencing proved incomplete by rarefaction.

Comment on this clone: Its antigen is not known.

Germline assignment: CDR1 SGHNT and CDR2 YYREEE (reference sequence). The CDR3 loop spans 16 amino acids. V lost 4 bases, J lost 5 bases, and 9 bases stayed unmatched. CD45RO-negative, CCR7-positively selected cells formed the naive CD8 fraction, excluding terminally differentiated effector memory CD45RA+ cells. Deep was the level used in running the assay. Profiled with immunoSEQ multiplex PCR; TCRdb holds only in-frame clones, not every one. The sample records fewer than 800,000 clones, 92% being singletons. This TCR came from a man aged 25 to 45 in good health. Sample: naive CD8+ T cells sorted from blood. The V and J genes are TRBV5-4 and TRBJ2-2; 9 bases are a match to TRBD2. Here the CDR3 reads CASSPRAGGQTGELFF. DNA of the CDR3: TGTGCCAGCAGCCCGCGGGCGGGAGGGCAAACCGGGGAGCTGTTTTTT.